The rows below give T cell receptor beta chains drawn from one sample of a study of shared clonotypes between healthy human individuals. TCRdb's copy holds only in-frame clones and misses some; the assay was immunoSEQ multiplex PCR. Of roughly 2,500,000 clones in the sample, more than 85% were seen once. The sequenced sample was naive CD4+ T cells from PBMCs. All receptors derive from a man in his late teens or twenties in good health. Some clones in this sample may be carry-over from other donors' samples. Each CDR3 is given with its conserved first and last residue. The D gene is left open where the match is weak. Some rows mark clone size as missing; the rest say once, few, many or name a class of expanded clone.

TRBJ2-6,-,18,TRBV11-2,TRBD2,CASSRIEREGYGANVLTF,TGTGCCAGCAGCCGCATCGAGAGGGAGGGATATGGGGCCAACGTCCTGACTTTC
TRBJ1-1,once,19,TRBV23-1,-,CASSQSSVRADRWEFEAFF,TGCGCCAGCAGTCAATCGTCAGTTCGTGCGGACCGTTGGGAATTTGAAGCTTTCTTT
TRBJ1-5,-,16,TRBV7-9,TRBD1,CASSSGKTGLDQPQHF,TGTGCCAGCAGCAGCGGAAAGACAGGGCTCGATCAGCCCCAGCATTTT
TRBJ2-7,-,15,TRBV7-7,TRBD1,CASSLAAGGSYEQYF,TGTGCCAGCAGCTTAGCCGCAGGGGGCTCCTACGAGCAGTACTTC
TRBJ1-5,-,14,TRBV5-4,TRBD1,CASSLEGARQPQHF,TGTGCCAGCAGCTTGGAGGGGGCAAGGCAGCCCCAGCATTTT
TRBJ2-3,-,14,TRBV5-6,-,CASEGRSTTDTQYF,TGTGCCAGCGAGGGCAGAAGTACCACAGATACGCAGTATTTT
TRBJ2-1,-,17,TRBV4-2,-,CASSQVSAGLAYNEQFF,TGTGCCAGCAGCCAAGTTTCGGCGGGACTCGCCTACAATGAGCAGTTCTTC
TRBJ1-4,-,12,TRBV18,-,CASSRANEKLFF,TGTGCCAGCTCAAGGGCTAATGAAAAACTGTTTTTT
TRBJ2-3,-,16,TRBV4-1,TRBD2,CASSPLAGELTDTQYF,TGCGCCAGCAGCCCCCTAGCGGGAGAGCTGACAGATACGCAGTATTTT
TRBJ1-2,once,13,TRBV30,-,CAWSVGGAYGYTF,TGTGCCTGGAGTGTAGGAGGTGCCTATGGCTACACCTTC
TRBJ1-1,-,15,TRBV19,-,CATTQPGHRNTEAFF,TGTGCCACCACTCAACCGGGACACAGGAACACTGAAGCTTTCTTT
TRBJ2-3,-,13,TRBV5-6,-,CASSLASSDTQYF,TGTGCCAGCAGCTTGGCCTCATCAGATACGCAGTATTTT
TRBJ2-2,-,14,TRBV18,-,CASSRDPNTGELFF,TGTGCCAGCTCAAGAGACCCAAACACCGGGGAGCTGTTTTTT
TRBJ1-5,-,14,TRBV5-5,TRBD1,CASSPGTGGRPQHF,TGTGCCAGCAGCCCGGGGACAGGGGGTCGGCCCCAGCATTTT
TRBJ1-4,-,13,TRBV5-6,-,CASSFRSGEKLFF,TGTGCCAGCAGCTTCCGTAGTGGTGAAAAACTGTTTTTT
TRBJ2-1,-,15,TRBV7-2,-,CASSRNQSPYNEQFF,TGTGCCAGCAGCCGAAACCAAAGCCCCTACAATGAGCAGTTCTTC
TRBJ2-7,-,17,TRBV6-1,TRBD2,CASSEAGWDLAAGEQYF,TGTGCCAGCAGTGAAGCAGGGTGGGACCTAGCGGCGGGCGAGCAGTACTTC
TRBJ2-1,-,17,TRBV5-4,-,CASSPLTGTPNYNEQFF,TGTGCCAGCAGTCCACTAACCGGGACACCTAACTACAATGAGCAGTTCTTC
TRBJ2-1,few,11,TRBV15,-,CATSSYNEQFF,TGTGCCACCAGCAGCTACAATGAGCAGTTCTTC
TRBJ2-3,-,17,TRBV5-4,TRBD2,CASSPTSGRGRADTQYF,TGTGCCAGCAGCCCGACTAGCGGGAGGGGGAGGGCAGATACGCAGTATTTT
TRBJ2-2,-,15,TRBV5-1,-,CASSLVAASTGELFF,TGCGCCAGCAGCTTGGTGGCAGCGAGCACCGGGGAGCTGTTTTTT
TRBJ2-3,-,14,TRBV6-5,-,CASRTPGGTDTQYF,TGTGCCAGCAGAACGCCAGGGGGCACAGATACGCAGTATTTT
TRBJ2-5,-,14,TRBV9,-,CASSPEGAGETQYF,TGTGCCAGCAGCCCAGAAGGGGCAGGAGAGACCCAGTACTTC
TRBJ2-3,-,14,TRBV5-1,-,CASSLDGSSDTQYF,TGCGCCAGCAGCTTGGATGGTAGTTCAGATACGCAGTATTTT
TRBJ2-2,-,15,TRBV18,-,CASSPRQGNTGELFF,TGTGCCAGCTCACCAAGGCAGGGAAACACCGGGGAGCTGTTTTTT
TRBJ2-5,-,13,TRBV30,-,CAWAGSKQETQYF,TGTGCCTGGGCTGGGTCAAAGCAAGAGACCCAGTACTTC
TRBJ1-5,-,15,TRBV7-2,-,CASSPALTMGQPQHF,TGTGCCAGCAGCCCAGCGTTGACTATGGGGCAGCCCCAGCATTTT
TRBJ2-7,-,14,TRBV6-5,-,CASSKQARDYEQYF,TGTGCCAGCAGCAAGCAGGCTAGGGACTACGAGCAGTACTTC
TRBJ2-4,-,14,TRBV18,-,CASSPPSTKNIQYF,TGTGCCAGCTCACCCCCTTCTACCAAAAACATTCAGTACTTC
TRBJ2-7,-,14,TRBV7-2,TRBD2,CASSYSGRAYEQYF,TGTGCCAGCAGCTATAGCGGGAGGGCCTACGAGCAGTACTTC
TRBJ1-2,few,13,TRBV6-5,TRBD1,CASSRQGNYGYTF,TGTGCCAGCAGTCGACAGGGAAACTATGGCTACACCTTC
TRBJ1-2,-,14,TRBV6-6,TRBD1,CASSLDRKVHGYTF,TGTGCCAGCAGCCTGGACAGGAAGGTCCATGGCTACACCTTC